This T cell receptor beta chain appears in the sequencing data of a study of blood T cell repertoires in COVID-19. Overall study context: Italy, Spain and the United States were the sources of the convalescent and acute COVID-19 samples. The analysed material was cDNA or gDNA that came from T cells, B-cell-depleted T cells, or PBMCs.

CDR1 LNHDA and CDR2 SQIVND come from the germline V gene (reference sequence). This CDR3 is 12 amino acids long. Deletions cut 5 bases from V and 9 bases from J, with 11 bases between. Source study methods: Estimation of nucleated cell counts was performed using reference gene primer amplification. This table comes from immunoSEQ multiplex PCR, and its TCRdb copy is limited to in-frame clones, with some not included. The V and J calls and clone size are taken from that table; D and trimming were inferred from the DNA. The data contain 100,000 or so clones, approximately 90% of them singletons. The clonotype was recovered from a man in his 60s with acute or convalescent COVID-19. The rearrangement links TRBV19 to TRBJ1-5; perhaps TRBD1 as D (6 bases). Material: peripheral blood. CDR3 sequence reads: CASSQGSGPQHF. Here the CDR3 DNA reads TGTGCCAGTAGTCAGGGGTCGGGGCCCCAGCATTTT.